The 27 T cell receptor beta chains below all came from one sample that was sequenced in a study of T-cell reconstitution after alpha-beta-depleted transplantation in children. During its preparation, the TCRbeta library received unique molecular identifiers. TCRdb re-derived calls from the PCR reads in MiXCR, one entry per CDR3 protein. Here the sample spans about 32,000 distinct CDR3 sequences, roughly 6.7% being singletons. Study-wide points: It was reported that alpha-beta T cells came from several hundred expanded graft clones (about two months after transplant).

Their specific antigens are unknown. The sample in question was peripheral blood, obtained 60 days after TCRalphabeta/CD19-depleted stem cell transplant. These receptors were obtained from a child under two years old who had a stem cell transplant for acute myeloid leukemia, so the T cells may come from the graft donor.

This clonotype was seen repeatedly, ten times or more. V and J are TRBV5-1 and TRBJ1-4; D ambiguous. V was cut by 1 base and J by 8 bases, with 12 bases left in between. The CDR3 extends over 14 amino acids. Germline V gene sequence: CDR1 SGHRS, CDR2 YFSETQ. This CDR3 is CASSLSGRKEKLFF. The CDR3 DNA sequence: TGCGCCAGCAGCTTGTCCGGACGGAAAGAAAAACTGTTTTTT. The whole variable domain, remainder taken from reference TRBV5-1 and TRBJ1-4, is KAGVTQTPRYLIKTRGQQVTLSCSPISGHRSVSWYQQTPGQGLQFLFEYFSETQRNKGNFPGRFSGRQFSNSRSEMNVSTLELGDSALYLCASSLSGRKEKLFFGSGTQLSVL.

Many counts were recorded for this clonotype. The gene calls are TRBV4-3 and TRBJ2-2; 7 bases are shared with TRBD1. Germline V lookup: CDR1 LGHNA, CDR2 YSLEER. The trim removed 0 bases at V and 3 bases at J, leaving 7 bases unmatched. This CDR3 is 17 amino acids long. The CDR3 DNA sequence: TGCGCCAGCAGCCAAGATCGGAAGGGGGCGTACACCGGGGAGCTGTTTTTT. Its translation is CASSQDRKGAYTGELFF.

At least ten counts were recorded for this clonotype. DNA of the CDR3: TGTGCCAGCAGCTTCTCGGGACAGGAGCTCGGCGAGACCCAGTACTTC. Its protein product is CASSFSGQELGETQYF. The V and J genes are TRBV7-8 and TRBJ2-5, with TRBD1 matching 8 bases. This CDR3 spans 16 amino acids. The V gene end was trimmed by 3 bases and the J gene end by 5 bases; junction bases not matched to a gene: 11. Looked up from germline, CDR1 is SGHVS and CDR2 is FQNEAQ.

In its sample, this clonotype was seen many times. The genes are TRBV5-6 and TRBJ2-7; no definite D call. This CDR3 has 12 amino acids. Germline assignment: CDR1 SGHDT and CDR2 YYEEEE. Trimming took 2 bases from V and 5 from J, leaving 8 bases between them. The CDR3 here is CASSLMGNEQYF. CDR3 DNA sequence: TGTGCCAGCAGCTTAATGGGAAACGAGCAGTACTTC.

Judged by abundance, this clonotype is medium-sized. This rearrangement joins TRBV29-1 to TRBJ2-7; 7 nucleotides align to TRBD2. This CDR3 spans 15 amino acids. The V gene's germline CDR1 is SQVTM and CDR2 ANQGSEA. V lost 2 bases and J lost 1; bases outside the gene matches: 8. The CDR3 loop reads CSVEKRTRGSYEQYF. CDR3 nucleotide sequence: TGCAGCGTTGAAAAGCGGACTAGGGGTTCCTACGAGCAGTACTTC.

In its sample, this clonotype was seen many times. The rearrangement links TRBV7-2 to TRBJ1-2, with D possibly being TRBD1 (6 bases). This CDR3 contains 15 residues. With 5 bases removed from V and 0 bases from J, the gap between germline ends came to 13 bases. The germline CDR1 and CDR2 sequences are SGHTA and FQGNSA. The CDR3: CASSGSGTPNYGYTF. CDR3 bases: TGTGCCAGCAGCGGGAGTGGGACACCTAACTATGGCTACACCTTC.

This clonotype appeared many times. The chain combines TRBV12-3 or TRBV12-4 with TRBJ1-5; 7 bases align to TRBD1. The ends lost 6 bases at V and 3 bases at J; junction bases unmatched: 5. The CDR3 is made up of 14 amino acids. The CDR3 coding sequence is TGTGCCAGCAGGTCCACAGGGGACAATCAGCCCCAGCATTTT. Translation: CASRSTGDNQPQHF.

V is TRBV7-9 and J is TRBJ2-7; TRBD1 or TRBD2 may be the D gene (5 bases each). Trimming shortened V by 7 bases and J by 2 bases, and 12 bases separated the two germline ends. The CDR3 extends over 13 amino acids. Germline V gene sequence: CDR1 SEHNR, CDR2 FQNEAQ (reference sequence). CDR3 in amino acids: CASTPGRTYEQYF. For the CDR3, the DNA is TGTGCCAGCACCCCGGGACGGACCTACGAGCAGTACTTC.

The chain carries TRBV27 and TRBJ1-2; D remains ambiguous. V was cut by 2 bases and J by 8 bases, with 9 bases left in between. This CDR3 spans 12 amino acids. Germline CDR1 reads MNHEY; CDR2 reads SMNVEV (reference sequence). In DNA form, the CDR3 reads TGTGCCAGCAGTTTAGTCCCGTGGGGCTACACCTTC. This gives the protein CASSLVPWGYTF.

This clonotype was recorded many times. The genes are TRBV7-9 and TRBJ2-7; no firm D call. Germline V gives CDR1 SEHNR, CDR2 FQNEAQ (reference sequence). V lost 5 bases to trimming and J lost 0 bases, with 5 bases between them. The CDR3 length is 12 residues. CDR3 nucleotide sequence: TGTGCCAGCAGCCTCTCCTCCTACGAGCAGTACTTC. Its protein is CASSLSSYEQYF. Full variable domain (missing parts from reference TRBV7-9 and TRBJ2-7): DTGVSQNPRHKITKRGQNVTFRCDPISEHNRLYWYRQTLGQGPEFLTYFQNEAQLEKSRLLSDRFSAERPKGSFSTLEIQRTEQGDSAMYLCASSLSSYEQYFGPGTRLTVT.

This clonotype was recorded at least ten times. CDR3 sequence reads: CASSLRREEQYF. The CDR3 nucleotides are TGTGCCAGCAGCTTAAGGAGGGAGGAGCAGTACTTC. The V gene is TRBV7-9, the J gene TRBJ2-7, with a tentative D call TRBD2 (6 bases). The CDR3 loop spans 12 amino acids. Germline values: CDR1 SEHNR, CDR2 FQNEAQ (reference sequence). V was cut by 2 bases and J by 7 bases, with 9 bases left in between.

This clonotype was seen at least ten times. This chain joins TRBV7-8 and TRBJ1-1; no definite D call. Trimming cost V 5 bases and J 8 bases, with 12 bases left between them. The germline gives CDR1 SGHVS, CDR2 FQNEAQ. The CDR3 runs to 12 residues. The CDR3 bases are TGTGCCAGCAGCCATTTGGCGGGAGAAGCTTTCTTT. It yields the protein CASSHLAGEAFF.

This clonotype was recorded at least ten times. The CDR3 DNA sequence: TGTGCCTGGAGTGTACATAACAGGGGGACTGAAGCTTTCTTT. This encodes CAWSVHNRGTEAFF. This rearrangement joins TRBV30 to TRBJ1-1, with TRBD1 matching 8 bases. The CDR3 runs to 14 residues. Trimming at V came to 0 bases and at J to 5 bases, leaving 5 bases not matched to a gene. CDR1 GTSNPN and CDR2 SVGIG come from the germline V gene (reference sequence).

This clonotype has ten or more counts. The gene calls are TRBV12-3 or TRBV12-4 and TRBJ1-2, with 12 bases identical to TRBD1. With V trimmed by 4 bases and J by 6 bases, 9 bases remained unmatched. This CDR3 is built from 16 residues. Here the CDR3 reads CASSSSGTGGADGYTF. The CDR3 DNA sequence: TGTGCCAGCAGTTCCTCCGGGACAGGGGGCGCCGATGGCTACACCTTC.

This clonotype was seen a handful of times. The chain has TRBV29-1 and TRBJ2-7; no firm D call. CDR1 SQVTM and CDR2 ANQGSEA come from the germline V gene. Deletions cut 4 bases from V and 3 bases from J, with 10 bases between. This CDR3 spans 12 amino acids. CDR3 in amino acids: CSVGKGGYEQYF. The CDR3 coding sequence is TGCAGCGTTGGAAAAGGTGGCTACGAGCAGTACTTC.

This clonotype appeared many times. CDR3 sequence: CSVEGGQGARETQYF. CDR3 DNA sequence: TGCAGCGTTGAGGGGGGACAGGGGGCTAGGGAGACCCAGTACTTC. This chain uses TRBV29-1 with TRBJ2-5; the match to TRBD1 covers 12 bases. In germline, CDR1 is SQVTM, CDR2 ANQGSEA. The CDR3 has 15 amino acids. The trim removed 3 bases at V and 5 bases at J, leaving 7 bases unmatched.

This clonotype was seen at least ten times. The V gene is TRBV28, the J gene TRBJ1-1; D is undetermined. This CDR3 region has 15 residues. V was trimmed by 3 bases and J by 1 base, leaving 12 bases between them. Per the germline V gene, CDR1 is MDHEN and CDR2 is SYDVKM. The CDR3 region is CASSFILRENTEAFF. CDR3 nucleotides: TGTGCCAGCAGTTTCATCCTCAGAGAGAACACTGAAGCTTTCTTT.

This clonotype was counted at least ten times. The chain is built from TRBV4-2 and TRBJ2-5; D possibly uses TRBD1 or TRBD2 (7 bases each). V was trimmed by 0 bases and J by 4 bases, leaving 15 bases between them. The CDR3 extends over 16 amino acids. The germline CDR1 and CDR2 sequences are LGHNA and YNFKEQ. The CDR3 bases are TGTGCCAGCAGCCAAGATTGGGTCAGGGGGGGAGAGACCCAGTACTTC. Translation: CASSQDWVRGGETQYF.

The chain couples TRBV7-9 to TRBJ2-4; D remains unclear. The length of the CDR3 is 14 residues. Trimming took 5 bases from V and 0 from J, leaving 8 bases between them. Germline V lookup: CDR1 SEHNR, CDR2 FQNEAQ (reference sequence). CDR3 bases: TGTGCCAGCAGCCCGAGATTAGCCAAAAACATTCAGTACTTC. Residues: CASSPRLAKNIQYF.

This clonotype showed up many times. Here the CDR3 reads CSVENEAPYEQYF. The CDR3 DNA reads TGCAGCGTTGAGAATGAAGCTCCCTACGAGCAGTACTTC. This rearrangement joins TRBV29-1 to TRBJ2-7, with no clear D. Per germline, CDR1 SQVTM and CDR2 ANQGSEA. The CDR3 contains 13 residues. V lost 3 bases, J lost 2 bases, and 11 bases lay in between.

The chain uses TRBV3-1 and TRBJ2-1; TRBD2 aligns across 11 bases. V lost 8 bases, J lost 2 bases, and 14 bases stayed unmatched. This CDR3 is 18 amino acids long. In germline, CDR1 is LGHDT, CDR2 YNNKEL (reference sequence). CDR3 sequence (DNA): TGTGCCAGCTGCAAAGATATCCCTAGCGGGGGGACCTACAATGAGCAGTTCTTC. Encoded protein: CASCKDIPSGGTYNEQFF.

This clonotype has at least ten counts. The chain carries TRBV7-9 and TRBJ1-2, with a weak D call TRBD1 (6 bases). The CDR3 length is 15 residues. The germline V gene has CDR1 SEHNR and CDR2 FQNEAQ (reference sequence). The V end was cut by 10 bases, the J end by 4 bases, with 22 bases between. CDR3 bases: TGTGCCACTCACCATAGGGACACCACTCCCTATGGCTACACCTTC. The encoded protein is CATHHRDTTPYGYTF. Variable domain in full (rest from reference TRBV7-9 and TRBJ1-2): DTGVSQNPRHKITKRGQNVTFRCDPISEHNRLYWYRQTLGQGPEFLTYFQNEAQLEKSRLLSDRFSAERPKGSFSTLEIQRTEQGDSAMYLCATHHRDTTPYGYTFGSGTRLTVV.

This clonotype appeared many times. The CDR3 DNA follows: TGTGCCAGCAGCCGACCAGGGGCTCTACAGGGGGCCTACGAGCAGTACTTC. This codes for CASSRPGALQGAYEQYF. The rearrangement links TRBV3-1 to TRBJ2-7, with 8 bases aligning to TRBD1. CDR1 is LGHDT, CDR2 YNNKEL, per germline (reference sequence). V was clipped by 4 bases and J by 2 bases; unmatched bases: 13. The CDR3 totals 17 residues.

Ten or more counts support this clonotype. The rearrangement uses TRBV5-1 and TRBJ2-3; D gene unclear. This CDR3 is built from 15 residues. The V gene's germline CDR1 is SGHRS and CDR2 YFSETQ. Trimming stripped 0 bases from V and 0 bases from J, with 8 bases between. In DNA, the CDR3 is TGCGCCAGCAGCTTGGCCGAGCAGAGCACAGATACGCAGTATTTT. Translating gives CASSLAEQSTDTQYF.

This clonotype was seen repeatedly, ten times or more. CDR3 loop: CASSFGGMTYNEQFF. The CDR3 DNA reads as TGTGCCAGCAGTTTCGGCGGGATGACCTACAATGAGCAGTTCTTC. The chain uses TRBV12-3 or TRBV12-4 and TRBJ2-1, with D possibly being TRBD2 (6 bases). Between the trimmed V and J ends, which lost 3 bases and 2 bases, there was a span of 11 bases. The CDR3 spans 15 residues.

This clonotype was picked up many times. The DNA of the CDR3 is TGTGCCAGCAGTTTAGTAGGGGGCGGTCAGCCCCAGCATTTT. It codes for CASSLVGGGQPQHF. The chain couples TRBV12-3 or TRBV12-4 to TRBJ1-5; 7 nucleotides align to TRBD1. CDR3 length: 14 amino acids. The junction had 3 bases not matched to a gene; V was cut back by 1 base and J by 6 bases.

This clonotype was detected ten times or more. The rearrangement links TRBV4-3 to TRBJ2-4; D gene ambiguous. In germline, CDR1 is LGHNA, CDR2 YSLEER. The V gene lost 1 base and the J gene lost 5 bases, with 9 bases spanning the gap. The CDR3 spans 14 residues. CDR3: CASSQGLGQNIQYF. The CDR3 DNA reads TGCGCCAGCAGCCAAGGCCTAGGGCAAAACATTCAGTACTTC.